This note documents a single TCR beta chain sequence. This sample was included in a study of T-cell reconstitution after alpha-beta-depleted transplantation in children. The authors prepared the TCRbeta library with unique molecular identifiers. TCRdb used MiXCR to reprocess the PCR reads, holding one entry per CDR3 protein. In the table there are more than 550,000 distinct CDR3 sequences, 10% of which are singletons. The CDR3 has 17 amino acids. The germline V gene has CDR1 SGHTA and CDR2 FQGNSA. V lost 0 bases, J lost 0 bases, and 14 bases lay in between. The receptor comes from a human donor who donated a stem cell graft to a child with acute myeloid leukemia. The source was PBMCs from the stem cell graft donor, collected from the stem cell graft. The V gene is TRBV7-2, the J gene TRBJ1-1, with D perhaps matching TRBD1 (6 bases). The CDR3 region is CASSLAPSGGLNTEAFF. CDR3 coding DNA: TGTGCCAGCAGCTTAGCACCCTCCGGGGGGCTGAACACTGAAGCTTTCTTT.